This T cell receptor (beta chain) was identified in a study of radiotherapy plus CTLA-4 blockade in lung cancer. Germline V gives CDR1 SQVTM, CDR2 ANQGSEA. This CDR3 comprises 13 residues. The J segment lost 4 bases and the V segment lost 2 bases, leaving 4 bases of the junction unmatched. Patients had chemo-refractory metastatic non-small-cell lung cancer and received focal radiation plus CTLA-4 blockade that used ipilimumab. TCRdb keeps only in-frame clones here, not all; method: immunoSEQ multiplex PCR. Here the sample spans 70,000 to 90,000 clones, around 90% being singletons. The TCR sequence derives from a human donor with non-small cell lung cancer who had stable disease on radiotherapy plus ipilimumab. This sample comprised peripheral blood, obtained from a patient treated with radiotherapy plus ipilimumab. The gene calls are TRBV29-1 and TRBJ1-2; 7 bases fit TRBD1. The CDR3 loop is CSVETGVSYGYTF. CDR3 bases: TGCAGCGTTGAAACAGGGGTTAGCTATGGCTACACCTTC.